These 16 T cell receptor beta chains were all obtained from the same sample, sequenced in a study of graft-versus-host responses after intestinal transplantation. Libraries were prepared by immunoSEQ multiplex PCR; TCRdb keeps only in-frame clonotypes and omits some of them. Of about 19,000 clones listed, around nine tenths are singletons. The sequencing used bone marrow, collected roughly 19 weeks after transplant. The receptors were sampled from a human patient who received an intestinal transplant, so some T cells may come from the graft donor.

This chain uses TRBV6-6 with TRBJ2-7; D remains unclear. CDR3 length: 14 residues. CDR1 and CDR2 from the germline V gene are MNHNY and SVGAGI (reference sequence). The germline V and J ends were trimmed by 2 bases and 1 base, with 9 bases remaining between them. The CDR3 DNA is TGTGCCAGCAGTTACCCCAACAGATCCTACGAGCAGTACTTC. It specifies CASSYPNRSYEQYF.

The chain has TRBV7-9 and TRBJ1-1; maybe TRBD1 (6 bases). In germline, CDR1 is SEHNR, CDR2 FQNEAQ (reference sequence). CDR3 length: 15 residues. The V gene lost 1 base and the J gene lost 3 bases, with 12 bases spanning the gap. CDR3 amino acids: CASSLGQGQYTEAFF. The CDR3 DNA reads as TGTGCCAGCAGCTTAGGCCAGGGGCAGTACACTGAAGCTTTCTTT. The full variable domain, rest sourced from reference TRBV7-9 and TRBJ1-1, is DTGVSQNPRHKITKRGQNVTFRCDPISEHNRLYWYRQTLGQGPEFLTYFQNEAQLEKSRLLSDRFSAERPKGSFSTLEIQRTEQGDSAMYLCASSLGQGQYTEAFFGQGTRLTVV.

This sequence joins TRBV30 and TRBJ1-5, with 8 bases that match TRBD1. CDR1 GTSNPN and CDR2 SVGIG come from the germline V gene (reference sequence). The CDR3 length is 14 residues. V shed 5 bases, J shed 3 bases, and the junction held 6 bases outside the gene matches. The chain's CDR3 is CAWQTGVYNQPQHF. The DNA for the CDR3 is TGTGCCTGGCAGACAGGGGTATACAATCAGCCCCAGCATTTT.

The genes are TRBV28 and TRBJ1-2; D remains unclear. Trimming removed 6 bases at V and 1 base at J, with 6 bases between. The CDR3 contains 12 residues. The germline CDR1 and CDR2 sequences are MDHEN and SYDVKM. CDR3 sequence: CASRDSNYGYTF. The CDR3 coding sequence is TGTGCCAGCAGGGATAGTAACTATGGCTACACCTTC.

The J gene is TRBJ2-7, the V gene TRBV6-6, with a tentative D call TRBD1 (6 bases). Germline CDR1 MNHNY, CDR2 SVGAGI (reference sequence). CDR3 size: 12 residues. The ends were cut back, 6 bases at V and 5 bases at J, with 11 bases in the middle. Here the CDR3 DNA reads TGTGCCAGCAGCGTCCCAGGGGACGAGCAGTACTTC. Translating it yields CASSVPGDEQYF.

This rearrangement joins TRBV6-4 to TRBJ2-4; possible D gene TRBD2, 6 bases. CDR3 length equals 15 residues. The ends were cut back, 7 bases at V and 0 bases at J, with 13 bases in the middle. Germline V CDR1 and CDR2: MRHNA, SNTAGT. Here the CDR3 DNA reads TGTGCCAGCACATTGGAGGGGTCAGCCAAAAACATTCAGTACTTC. This sequence encodes CASTLEGSAKNIQYF.

V usage is TRBV27 and J usage is TRBJ2-1; 7 bases agree with TRBD1. This CDR3 has 16 amino acids. The J segment lost 4 bases and the V segment lost 5 bases, leaving 11 bases of the junction unmatched. Germline V gives CDR1 MNHEY, CDR2 SMNVEV (reference sequence). Here the CDR3 DNA reads TGTGCCAGCAGTCCGATAACAGGGGCGCCGTACAATGAGCAGTTCTTC. Translated, it gives CASSPITGAPYNEQFF.

J is TRBJ2-3 and V is TRBV5-1; 8 bases are shared with TRBD2. Germline V lookup: CDR1 SGHRS, CDR2 YFSETQ. V gave up 2 bases and J gave up 6 bases; unmatched junction bases: 8. This CDR3 contains 15 residues. The CDR3 sequence: CASSLGREGSDTQYF. CDR3 nucleotide sequence: TGCGCCAGCAGCTTAGGACGGGAGGGTTCGGATACGCAGTATTTT.

V gene TRBV15 combines with J gene TRBJ2-5; 11 bases are a match to TRBD2. The ends lost 3 bases at V and 3 bases at J; junction bases unmatched: 3. The CDR3 runs to 15 residues. Per the germline V gene, CDR1 is LNHNV and CDR2 is YYDKDF (reference sequence). This CDR3 is CATSSELAGEETQYF. The DNA for the CDR3 is TGTGCCACCAGCAGTGAACTAGCGGGAGAAGAGACCCAGTACTTC.

V and J are TRBV10-2 and TRBJ2-1, with D possibly matching TRBD2 (5 bases). Germline V CDR1 and CDR2: WSHSY, SAAADI. Trimming cost V 1 base and J 5 bases, with 15 bases left between them. This CDR3 is 16 amino acids long. The CDR3 nucleotides read TGCGCCAGCAGTGAGTTCCTTGGAGGTGGGCACAATGAGCAGTTCTTC. It is translated as CASSEFLGGGHNEQFF.

This sequence joins TRBV5-6 and TRBJ1-2; D ambiguous. CDR3 size: 12 residues. V was clipped by 4 bases and J by 6 bases, with 10 bases between them. Per germline, CDR1 SGHDT and CDR2 YYEEEE. As DNA, the CDR3 is TGTGCCAGCAGCCTCGGGCTAAATGGCTACACCTTC. Residues: CASSLGLNGYTF.

The chain joins TRBV19 to TRBJ2-3, with D tentatively TRBD2 (5 bases). This CDR3 region has 13 residues. The germline CDR1 and CDR2 sequences are LNHDA and SQIVND (reference sequence). Deletions cut 3 bases from V and 4 bases from J, with 8 bases between. The CDR3 nucleotides are TGTGCCAGTAGTATTGGGAGCTCAGATACGCAGTATTTT. Translation gives CASSIGSSDTQYF.

The chain links TRBV11-3 to TRBJ2-7; the match to TRBD2 covers 10 bases. The CDR3 runs to 14 residues. V lost 5 bases, J lost 6 bases, and 7 bases stayed unmatched. Germline CDR1 reads SGHNT; CDR2 reads YENEEA. The CDR3 loop reads CASSVLAGRAEQYF. The CDR3 DNA is TGTGCCAGCAGCGTACTAGCGGGACGCGCCGAGCAGTACTTC.

The chain couples TRBV6-6 to TRBJ2-7; TRBD2 matches 7 bases. Looked up from germline, CDR1 is MNHNY and CDR2 is SVGAGI (reference sequence). Trimming at V came to 7 bases and at J to 2 bases, leaving 8 bases not matched to a gene. The CDR3 runs 14 residues. CDR3 sequence (DNA): TGTGCCAGCACGGAGGGGCGGGGGACCTACGAGCAGTACTTC. Translated: CASTEGRGTYEQYF.

The chain is built from TRBV6-9 and TRBJ1-2; 9 bases fit TRBD1. V lost 3 bases, J lost 8 bases, and 13 bases stayed unmatched. The germline gives CDR1 MNHGY, CDR2 SVAAGI. The CDR3 has 16 amino acids. The CDR3 protein is CASSYGIRDRDGGYTF. CDR3 nucleotides: TGTGCCAGCAGTTACGGTATCCGGGACAGGGACGGCGGCTACACCTTC.

This CDR3 reads CASRTGTSYEQYF. In DNA form, the CDR3 reads TGTGCCAGCAGAACCGGGACTAGCTACGAGCAGTACTTC. The rearrangement links TRBV6-1 to TRBJ2-7; 8 positions agree with TRBD2. Trimming removed 6 bases from V and 3 bases from J; junction bases left unmatched: 4. This CDR3 region has 13 residues. In germline, CDR1 is MNHNS, CDR2 SASEGT.